The 5 T cell receptor beta chains reported below all come from one sample, sequenced in a study of CD8+ T cells in alopecia areata. Reverse transcribed after extraction, RNA yielded cDNA as the sequencing template. Repertoires were generated with immunoSEQ multiplex PCR, while TCRdb's copy carries only in-frame clones and drops some. The data contain over 150,000 clones, more than 45% of them singletons. Regarding treatment: oral pan-JAK inhibitor, 5-10 mg twice daily. Sequences were derived from CD4+ T cells sorted from blood, sampled at week 24, from a patient treated with tofacitinib. All receptors come from a human donor with alopecia areata.

The V call is TRBV6-5, the J call TRBJ2-3; TRBD1 aligns across 7 bases. This CDR3 region has 13 residues. V trimming: 9 bases; J trimming: 4 bases; junction bases outside the gene matches: 7. CDR1 and CDR2 from the germline V gene are MNHEY and SVGAGI. In nucleotides, the CDR3 is TGTGCCAGTTCACAGGGGTGGGCAGATACGCAGTATTTT. Translating gives CASSQGWADTQYF.

The chain recombines TRBV9 with TRBJ1-1; D possibly corresponds to TRBD1 (5 bases). The V end lost 4 bases, the J end lost 4 bases, and 11 bases lay between the germline ends. Germline V gene data show CDR1 as SGDLS and CDR2 as YYNGEE. The CDR3 runs to 13 residues. The CDR3 DNA reads as TGTGCCAGCAGCCCGGGGGGAAGCACTGAAGCTTTCTTT. This gives the protein CASSPGGSTEAFF.

The chain carries TRBV29-1 and TRBJ2-5; no firm D call. V was trimmed by 6 bases and J by 4 bases, leaving 3 bases between them. The V gene's germline CDR1 is SQVTM and CDR2 ANQGSEA. This CDR3 comprises 9 residues. Here the CDR3 reads CSVAETQYF. In DNA form, the CDR3 reads TGCAGCGTAGCAGAGACCCAGTACTTC.

The rearrangement uses TRBV4-1 and TRBJ1-2, with 8 bases aligning to TRBD1. V lost 3 bases, J lost 8 bases, and 11 bases stayed unmatched. Germline CDR1 is MGHRA and CDR2 is YSYEKL. The CDR3 totals 15 residues. The DNA for the CDR3 is TGCGCCAGCAGCCAGGGAGGGACAGGTAGGGAAGGCTACACCTTC. Its translation: CASSQGGTGREGYTF.

V usage is TRBV30 and J usage is TRBJ2-3; 7 bases are shared with TRBD1. The CDR3 covers 13 residues. The germline V gene encodes CDR1 GTSNPN and CDR2 SVGIG (reference sequence). The V gene end was trimmed by 4 bases and the J gene end by 5 bases; junction bases not matched to a gene: 6. CDR3 in DNA: TGTGCCTGGACCAGGGGGTTTCGAGATACGCAGTATTTT. Its translation is CAWTRGFRDTQYF.